What follows are 31 T cell receptor beta chains derived from one specimen sequenced in a study of T cells in women clearing cervical HPV infection (dated 2018 in TCRdb). Library construction relied on the immunoSEQ multiplex PCR assay. The source is immuneACCESS, and TCRdb retained only in-frame sequences with V and J called. Part of the clones is not carried over; for the studies checked, unresolved V genes explain less than half of this, and the remainder is unexplained. The sample has approximately 21,000 clones on record. The ten largest clones capture less than 30% of the sample. Source material: blood buffy coat. Source of these receptors: a woman between 18 and 69 years old with a cervical HPV16 infection that either progressed to CIN3+ or cleared (not recorded which).

About this clone itself: The read finishes 3 residues shy of the CDR3 end, and the germline J gene is used to complete it. The V call is TRBV6-2 or TRBV6-3, the J call TRBJ1-5; D unclear. The germline V gene encodes CDR1 MNHEY and CDR2 SVGEGT. The CDR3 sequence is 14 residues long. V was pared by 1 base and J by 4 bases, with 8 bases between. CDR3 bases read: TGTGCCAGCAGTTACTTCTCCAGTAATCAGCCC. Translating it yields CASSYFSSNQP. The whole CDR3 reads CASSYFSSNQPQHF.

As for this clone: The read ends 3 residues early relative to the CDR3; the germline J gene fills the gap. The rearrangement links TRBV5-1 to TRBJ2-7, with TRBD2 as a possible D gene (6 bases). The CDR3 sequence is 17 residues long. The germline V gene has CDR1 SGHRS and CDR2 YFSETQ. V lost 0 bases to trimming and J lost 2 bases, with 18 bases between them. CDR3 DNA (partial): TGCGCCAGCAGCTTGGCCAGGTCGAGCGGGTCCGCCTACGAG. Translated, it gives CASSLARSSGSAYE. The whole CDR3 protein reads CASSLARSSGSAYEQYF.

Details on this clone: From the germline J gene comes the end of the CDR3, since the read stops 3 residues before it. This rearrangement joins TRBV7-3 to TRBJ1-2; 8 bases agree with TRBD1. V lost 5 bases and J lost 2; bases outside the gene matches: 4. The CDR3 extends over 14 amino acids. Germline values: CDR1 SGHTA, CDR2 FQGTGA. CDR3 bases read: TGTGCCAGCAGCCCGGACAGGGAAAACTATGGC. Its protein is CASSPDRENYG. The entire CDR3 protein is CASSPDRENYGYTF.

Notes on this clone: The read is 3 residues too short to cover the CDR3 end, so that end is filled in from the germline J gene. This chain links TRBV19 with TRBJ2-2, with D possibly being TRBD1 (6 bases). The ends were cut back, 5 bases at V and 5 bases at J, with 12 bases in the middle. Germline V gives CDR1 LNHDA, CDR2 SQIVND (reference sequence). The CDR3 loop spans 14 amino acids. The sequenced part of the CDR3 DNA is TGTGCCAGTAGTTCGACAGGTTCAACCGGGGAG. The encoded protein is CASSSTGSTGE. The whole CDR3 protein reads CASSSTGSTGELFF.

A word on this clone: The read comes to an end 3 residues before the CDR3 does, leaving the germline J gene to fill in the end. The chain links TRBV13 to TRBJ1-2; no firm D call. CDR1 is PRHDT, CDR2 FYEKMQ, per germline (reference sequence). The CDR3 has 14 amino acids. CDR3 sequence: CASSARTSGNVYTF. The sequenced CDR3 bases are TGTGCCAGCAGCGCTCGGACTAGCGGGAATGTC.

With regard to this clone: The read ends 3 residues shy of where the CDR3 ends; the end is completed using the germline J gene. The rearrangement joins TRBV5-3 to TRBJ1-5, with 7 bases aligning to TRBD1. TRBV5-3 is an ORF; its function is uncertain. J was trimmed by 6 bases and V by 3 bases; bases with no gene match: 9. The CDR3 totals 15 residues. The CDR3: CARSSRKQGCQPQHF. The sequenced CDR3 bases are TGTGCCAGAAGCTCCCGGAAACAGGGGTGTCAGCCC.

The part of the CDR3 DNA that was read is TGTGCCAGCAGACCCGGGACAGGAGGGTACGAC. It is translated as CASRPGTGGYD. The CDR3 in its entirety is CASRPGTGGYDYTF. The chain employs TRBV2 and TRBJ1-2, with 8 bases matching TRBD1. Read sequence stops 3 residues before the CDR3 end, and the germline J gene provides the missing end. The CDR3 loop spans 14 amino acids. Germline V lookup: CDR1 SNHLY, CDR2 FYNNEI.

For this clone: The read finishes 3 residues shy of the CDR3 end, and the germline J gene is used to complete it. V and J are TRBV7-2 and TRBJ2-3; TRBD2 aligns across 8 bases. This CDR3 has 14 residues. The trim removed 10 bases at V and 4 bases at J, leaving 10 bases unmatched. Per germline, CDR1 SGHTA and CDR2 FQGNSA. CDR3: CATEAASGPDTQYF. The CDR3 bases that were read are TGTGCCACCGAGGCGGCTAGCGGGCCAGATACG.

Concerning this clone: The read falls 3 residues short of the CDR3 end, and the missing part is taken from the germline J gene. The rearrangement uses TRBV12-3 or TRBV12-4 and TRBJ2-7; 9 bases line up with TRBD1. Trimming removed 6 bases from V and 6 bases from J; junction bases left unmatched: 9. CDR3 size: 14 residues. The DNA read from the CDR3 is TGTGCCAGCAGACATACAGGGGGCTTGGGCGAG. As protein: CASRHTGGLGE. The whole CDR3 reads CASRHTGGLGEQYF.

The part of the CDR3 DNA that was read is TGCGCCAGCAGCCCCCCGGGGGAAACAAACATT. Encoded protein: CASSPPGETNI. The whole CDR3 region reads CASSPPGETNIQYF. V gene TRBV5-1 combines with J gene TRBJ2-4; a weak D match, TRBD2 (6 bases). The DNA ends 3 residues before the CDR3 does, and the rest of the CDR3 is filled in from the germline J gene. The CDR3 sequence is 14 residues long. The V end lost 4 bases, the J end lost 6 bases, and 14 bases lay between the germline ends. Germline V gene data show CDR1 as SGHRS and CDR2 as YFSETQ.

As concerns this clone: Read data end 3 residues before the CDR3 end; the end is taken from the germline J gene. The chain couples TRBV11-2 to TRBJ2-5; D possibly corresponds to TRBD1 (6 bases). The length of the CDR3 is 14 residues. Looked up from germline, CDR1 is SGHAT and CDR2 is FQNNGV. The germline V and J ends were trimmed by 5 bases and 4 bases, with 14 bases remaining between them. Incomplete CDR3 DNA: TGTGCCAGCAGCCTGGACAGTAGATTAGAGACC. It encodes CASSLDSRLET. The full CDR3 reads CASSLDSRLETQYF.

Note on this clone: The read gets to within 3 residues of the CDR3 end, and the germline J gene fills in the rest. The chain employs TRBV19 and TRBJ1-3; TRBD1 might be the D (5 bases). The V end lost 3 bases, the J end lost 1 base, and 10 bases lay between the germline ends. Per the germline V gene, CDR1 is LNHDA and CDR2 is SQIVND (reference sequence). The CDR3 contains 15 residues. The CDR3 protein is CASSISGGSGNTIYF. Partial CDR3 DNA: TGTGCCAGTAGTATTTCCGGGGGATCTGGAAACACC.

With regard to this clone: The read stops 3 residues short of the end of the CDR3; the missing end is completed from the germline J gene. The chain joins TRBV6-1 to TRBJ1-1, with 10 nucleotides matching TRBD1. V shed 4 bases and J 7 bases; nucleotides not matched to a gene: 9. This CDR3 comprises 15 residues. The V gene's germline CDR1 is MNHNS and CDR2 SASEGT. The CDR3 here is CASSAQDRGLNEAFF. The part of the CDR3 DNA that was read is TGTGCCAGCAGTGCTCAAGACAGGGGGCTTAATGAA.

Comments on this clone: The CDR3 is cut off 3 residues early in the read; its end comes from the germline J gene. The chain employs TRBV7-8 and TRBJ2-1, with D perhaps matching TRBD2 (6 bases). The CDR3 is made up of 15 amino acids. Trimming stripped 5 bases from V and 8 bases from J, with 19 bases between. Per germline, CDR1 SGHVS and CDR2 FQNEAQ. The CDR3 sequence: CASSGGTFKGDEQFF. CDR3 DNA (partial): TGTGCCAGCAGCGGGGGGACTTTTAAGGGCGATGAG.

Points on this clone: The read ends 3 residues early relative to the CDR3; the germline J gene fills the gap. This sequence joins TRBV5-1 and TRBJ1-2, with D maybe TRBD1 (6 bases). Looked up from germline, CDR1 is SGHRS and CDR2 is YFSETQ. The CDR3 is made up of 12 amino acids. V gave up 5 bases and J gave up 5 bases, with 10 bases separating them. CDR3 sequence: CASRQGLYGYTF. The CDR3 DNA, read in part, is TGCGCCAGCAGGCAGGGGCTTTATGGC. The full variable domain, completed using reference TRBV5-1 and TRBJ1-2, is KAGVTQTPRYLIKTRGQQVTLSCSPISGHRSVSWYQQTPGQGLQFLFEYFSETQRNKGNFPGRFSGRQFSNSRSEMNVSTLELGDSALYLCASRQGLYGYTFGSGTRLTVV.

With regard to this clone: The observed sequence ends 3 residues before the CDR3 terminus, with the missing tail filled in from the germline J gene. This chain connects TRBV5-1 to TRBJ2-1; 11 bases are shared with TRBD1. CDR1 and CDR2 (germline): SGHRS, YFSETQ. Trimming cost V 2 bases and J 9 bases; bases outside gene matches: 10. This CDR3 is 16 amino acids long. The CDR3 bases that were read are TGCGCCAGCAGCTTAGAAGCCGGACAGGGGGCGTTTGAG. It codes for CASSLEAGQGAFE. The CDR3 as a whole reads CASSLEAGQGAFEQFF.

Of note for this clone: The read comes to an end 3 residues before the CDR3 does, leaving the germline J gene to fill in the end. The rearrangement joins TRBV13 to TRBJ2-3, with a possible D match to TRBD1 (6 bases). The germline V gene has CDR1 PRHDT and CDR2 FYEKMQ (reference sequence). The CDR3 sequence is 15 residues long. This CDR3 reads CASSLAGTGPYSQYF. CDR3 bases read: TGTGCCAGCAGCTTAGCCGGTACAGGGCCCTATTCG.

On this clone: The observed sequence ends 3 residues before the CDR3 terminus, with the missing tail filled in from the germline J gene. The chain uses TRBV13 and TRBJ2-1, with 8 bases that match TRBD1. The CDR3 length is 14 residues. Trimming took 5 bases from V and 8 from J; bases not matched to a gene: 8. In germline, CDR1 is PRHDT, CDR2 FYEKMQ (reference sequence). CDR3 DNA, as far as it was read: TGTGCCAGCAGCCCGAGGACAGGGTGGGATGAG. Translation gives CASSPRTGWDE. The full CDR3 protein reads CASSPRTGWDEQFF.

Regarding this clone: With the read ending 3 residues before the CDR3 end, the germline J gene is used to fill in that end. The chain employs TRBV5-1 and TRBJ2-1; TRBD2 agrees at 11 bases. The J segment lost 6 bases and the V segment lost 0 bases, leaving 5 bases of the junction unmatched. The CDR3 length is 16 residues. CDR1 and CDR2 from the germline V gene are SGHRS and YFSETQ. The CDR3 loop is CASSLGLAGKSNEQFF. The DNA read from the CDR3 is TGCGCCAGCAGCTTGGGACTAGCGGGGAAATCCAATGAG.

Details on this clone: The read terminates 3 residues ahead of where the CDR3 ends, so the germline J gene completes it. V usage is TRBV7-8 and J usage is TRBJ1-6, with 9 bases matching TRBD1. Germline loops: CDR1 SGHVS, CDR2 FQNEAQ. This CDR3 is 15 amino acids long. V lost 0 bases to trimming and J lost 9 bases; unmatched junction nucleotides: 3. CDR3 bases read: TGTGCCAGCAGCTTAGCAGGGACAGGGAGTTCACCC. Encoded protein: CASSLAGTGSSP. Given in full, the CDR3 is CASSLAGTGSSPLHF. Full variable domain (missing parts from reference TRBV7-8 and TRBJ1-6): GAGVSQSPRYKVAKRGQDVALRCDPISGHVSLFWYQQALGQGPEFLTYFQNEAQLDKSGLPSDRFFAERPEGSVSTLKIQRTQQEDSAVYLCASSLAGTGSSPLHFGNGTRLTVT.

On this clone: The read falls 3 residues short of the CDR3 end, and the missing part is taken from the germline J gene. The V and J genes are TRBV6-1 and TRBJ1-4, with D maybe TRBD1 (5 bases). The CDR3 consists of 16 residues. The germline V gene has CDR1 MNHNS and CDR2 SASEGT. The sequenced part of the CDR3 DNA is TGTGCCAGCAGTGAGGGTGGGGCGGCTGGGGCCAACGTA. Translating gives CASSEGGAAGANV. The CDR3, in full, reads CASSEGGAAGANVLFF.

About this clone itself: A read error may account for a junction end that differs from germline. The observed sequence ends 3 residues before the CDR3 terminus, with the missing tail filled in from the germline J gene. J is TRBJ1-2 and V is TRBV7-9; 8 nucleotides agree with TRBD1. The germline CDR1 and CDR2 sequences are SEHNR and FQNEAQ (reference sequence). CDR3 size: 15 residues. CDR3 bases read: TGTGCCAGCAGCTTAAGCACAGGGGGAGAATATGCC. Its protein product is CASSLSTGGEYA. From start to end, the CDR3 is CASSLSTGGEYAYTF.

As to this clone: The read terminates 3 residues ahead of where the CDR3 ends, so the germline J gene completes it. The chain links TRBV7-9 to TRBJ1-5; maybe TRBD1 (6 bases). Trimming took off 4 bases at V and 4 bases at J, with 11 bases between the two ends. This CDR3 is 14 amino acids long. Looked up from germline, CDR1 is SEHNR and CDR2 is FQNEAQ (reference sequence). The DNA read from the CDR3 is TGTGCCAGCAGCTCAGGACAGAAGAATCAGCCC. It codes for CASSSGQKNQP. The entire CDR3 protein reads CASSSGQKNQPQHF. Drawing the rest from reference TRBV7-9 and TRBJ1-5, the complete variable domain is DTGVSQNPRHKITKRGQNVTFRCDPISEHNRLYWYRQTLGQGPEFLTYFQNEAQLEKSRLLSDRFSAERPKGSFSTLEIQRTEQGDSAMYLCASSSGQKNQPQHFGDGTRLSIL.

As regards this clone: The read ends 3 residues shy of where the CDR3 ends; the end is completed using the germline J gene. The J gene is TRBJ2-2, the V gene TRBV19; 10 positions agree with TRBD2. Germline V gives CDR1 LNHDA, CDR2 SQIVND (reference sequence). This CDR3 comprises 19 residues. Trimming at V came to 3 bases and at J to 2 bases, leaving 12 bases not matched to a gene. The CDR3 region is CASSIDLAGDFANTGELFF. The part of the CDR3 DNA that was read is TGTGCCAGTAGTATTGATCTAGCGGGAGATTTCGCTAACACCGGGGAG.

As concerns this clone: The sequence runs out 3 residues before the end of the CDR3; the remainder is reconstructed from the germline J gene. The J gene is TRBJ2-2, the V gene TRBV5-1; a possible D gene is TRBD2 (5 bases). Trimming shortened V by 0 bases and J by 4 bases, and 16 bases separated the two germline ends. The CDR3 consists of 17 residues. From germline, CDR1 is SGHRS and CDR2 YFSETQ. The sequenced CDR3 bases are TGCGCCAGCAGCTTGGCCGTTAGGCGGGTAGTCACCGGGGAG. Amino acids: CASSLAVRRVVTGE. Given in full, the CDR3 is CASSLAVRRVVTGELFF.

Remarks on this clone: The read gets to within 3 residues of the CDR3 end, and the germline J gene fills in the rest. The chain employs TRBV10-3 and TRBJ2-7, with 12 bases lining up with TRBD2. From germline, CDR1 is ENHRY and CDR2 SYGVKD. The CDR3 runs 15 residues. Trimming removed 4 bases from V and 1 base from J; junction bases left unmatched: 2. The CDR3 DNA, read in part, is TGTGCCATCAGTGGGGGACTAGCGGGTTCCTACGAG. Translation gives CAISGGLAGSYE. The whole CDR3 region reads CAISGGLAGSYEQYF.

In regard to this clone: From the germline J gene comes the end of the CDR3, since the read stops 3 residues before it. V usage is TRBV6-1 and J usage is TRBJ1-2; TRBD1 might be the D (5 bases). Germline V gene sequence: CDR1 MNHNS, CDR2 SASEGT. The length of the CDR3 is 13 residues. Trimming left V 2 bases short and J 6 bases short, with 10 bases between. CDR3 protein: CASSEMVGDGYTF. The CDR3 bases that were read are TGTGCCAGCAGTGAAATGGTAGGGGATGGC.

As regards this clone: At one of its ends the junction is not consistent with the germline gene, which may arise from a read error. The CDR3 goes on 3 residues after the read ends, and that part is filled in from the germline J gene. The gene calls are TRBV20-1 and TRBJ2-1; 8 bases align to TRBD1. The CDR3 is 14 residues long. CDR1 and CDR2 (germline): DFQATT, SNEGSKA (reference sequence). CDR3 DNA, as far as it was read: TGCAGTGCTAGAAGGGCAGGGGGCTACGATGAG. Protein product: CSARRAGGYDE. The full CDR3 protein reads CSARRAGGYDEQFF.

A word on this clone: From the germline J gene comes the end of the CDR3, since the read stops 3 residues before it. This chain connects TRBV4-1 to TRBJ2-3; 10 bases match TRBD2. V was pared by 0 bases and J by 0 bases, with 6 bases of the junction left unmatched. Per the germline V gene, CDR1 is MGHRA and CDR2 is YSYEKL. The CDR3 length is 18 residues. CDR3 DNA, as far as it was read: TGCGCCAGCAGCCAAGAGGGAGCGGGAGGGCCAAGCACAGATACG. The encoded protein is CASSQEGAGGPSTDT. The CDR3 as a whole reads CASSQEGAGGPSTDTQYF.

For this clone: The read ends 3 residues before the CDR3 terminus; that terminus is restored from the germline J gene. Other nucleotide sequences in the sample specify the same CDR3. The chain uses TRBV29-1 and TRBJ1-3; TRBD1 agrees at 7 bases. From germline, CDR1 is SQVTM and CDR2 ANQGSEA. Trimming at V came to 3 bases and at J to 4 bases, leaving 3 bases not matched to a gene. CDR3 length equals 13 residues. The CDR3 protein is CSVDWGQGNTIYF. The DNA read from the CDR3 is TGCAGCGTTGATTGGGGACAGGGAAACACC. Full variable domain (outside the CDR3, taken from reference TRBV29-1 and TRBJ1-3): SAVISQKPSRDICQRGTSLTIQCQVDSQVTMMFWYRQQPGQSLTLIATANQGSEATYESGFVIDKFPISRPNLTFSTLTVSNMSPEDSSIYLCSVDWGQGNTIYFGEGSWLTVV.

The CDR3 protein is CAWSAYRNTEAFF. The CDR3 DNA, read in part, is TGTGCCTGGAGTGCTTACAGGAACACTGAA. This rearrangement joins TRBV30 to TRBJ1-1, with unresolved D. From the germline J gene comes the end of the CDR3, since the read stops 3 residues before it. This CDR3 is built from 13 residues. V was cut by 1 base and J by 1 base, with 7 bases left in between. The germline V gene has CDR1 GTSNPN and CDR2 SVGIG (reference sequence).